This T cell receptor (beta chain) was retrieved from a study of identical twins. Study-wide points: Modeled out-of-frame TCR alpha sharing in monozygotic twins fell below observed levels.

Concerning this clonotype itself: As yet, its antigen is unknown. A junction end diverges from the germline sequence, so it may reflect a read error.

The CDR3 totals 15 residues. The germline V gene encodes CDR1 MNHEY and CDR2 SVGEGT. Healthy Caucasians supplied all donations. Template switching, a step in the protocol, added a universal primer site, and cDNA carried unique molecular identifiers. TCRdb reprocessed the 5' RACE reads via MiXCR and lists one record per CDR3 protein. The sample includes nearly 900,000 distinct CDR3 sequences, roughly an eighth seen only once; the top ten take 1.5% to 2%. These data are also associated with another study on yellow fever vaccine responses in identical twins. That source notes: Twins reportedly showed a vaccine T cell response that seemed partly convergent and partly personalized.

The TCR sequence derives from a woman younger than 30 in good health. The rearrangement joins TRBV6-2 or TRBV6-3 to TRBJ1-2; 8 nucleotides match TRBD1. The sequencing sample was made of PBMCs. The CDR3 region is CASSHSTGAVYGYTF. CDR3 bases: TGTGCCAGCAGTCACTCGACAGGGGCCGTCTATGGCTACACCTTC.